This TCR beta chain comes out of a study of blood T cell repertoires in COVID-19. Study-level information: From T cells, B-cell-depleted T cells, or PBMCs came the material, which was cDNA or gDNA.

V lost 6 bases and J 9 bases, leaving 17 bases between the germline ends. The CDR3 is made up of 13 amino acids. Germline V lookup: CDR1 MNHEY, CDR2 SVGEGT. This clone was counted a few times. Participants were aged roughly 18 to 90 years, lived in around 22 US areas, and enrolled virtually. Participant reports of clinical history set cohort assignment. In the authors' workflow: Estimated nucleated cell counts came from reference gene primer amplification. Measured with immunoSEQ multiplex PCR; TCRdb has only the in-frame clones, and not every one. That table is the source of V, J and clone size, and D and trimming were worked out from the DNA. The sample lists fewer than 300,000 clones, 88% occurring once.

The clonotype originates from a woman in her thirties or forties with acute COVID-19. The specimen was PBMCs or T cells enriched from blood (not recorded which). V gene TRBV6-2 or TRBV6-3 combines with J gene TRBJ2-5, with D tentatively TRBD1 (6 bases). This chain's CDR3 is CASSPRDTGPQYF. CDR3 DNA: TGTGCCAGCAGCCCCCGGGACACCGGCCCCCAGTACTTC.